Sequencing of this T cell receptor beta chain was carried out in a study of PD-1 blockade in classical Hodgkin lymphoma. Exposure to brentuximab vedotin varied, and each patient had relapsed following autologous stem cell transplantation. This clone was detected many times. Antigen unknown. Overall study findings and caveats: The diversity seen at baseline in complete responders resembled that of newly diagnosed patients.

Assay: immunoSEQ multiplex PCR; the TCRdb copy retains only in-frame clones and omits some. The sample holds roughly 150,000 clones, 78% seen once. This sample comprised peripheral blood mononuclear cells (PBMCs), obtained before the second cycle of nivolumab. The clonotype was recovered from a human donor with classical Hodgkin lymphoma.

The CDR3 loop is CASSIEGLAGGFVYEQYF. CDR3 nucleotide sequence: TGTGCCAGTAGTATAGAGGGCCTAGCGGGAGGTTTTGTCTACGAGCAGTACTTC. The chain carries TRBV19 and TRBJ2-7; 11 nucleotides agree with TRBD2. CDR1 is LNHDA and CDR2 is SQIVND in the germline V gene (reference sequence). CDR3 length equals 18 residues. Losses at the gene ends were 0 bases for V and 3 bases for J; bases not matched to a gene: 10.